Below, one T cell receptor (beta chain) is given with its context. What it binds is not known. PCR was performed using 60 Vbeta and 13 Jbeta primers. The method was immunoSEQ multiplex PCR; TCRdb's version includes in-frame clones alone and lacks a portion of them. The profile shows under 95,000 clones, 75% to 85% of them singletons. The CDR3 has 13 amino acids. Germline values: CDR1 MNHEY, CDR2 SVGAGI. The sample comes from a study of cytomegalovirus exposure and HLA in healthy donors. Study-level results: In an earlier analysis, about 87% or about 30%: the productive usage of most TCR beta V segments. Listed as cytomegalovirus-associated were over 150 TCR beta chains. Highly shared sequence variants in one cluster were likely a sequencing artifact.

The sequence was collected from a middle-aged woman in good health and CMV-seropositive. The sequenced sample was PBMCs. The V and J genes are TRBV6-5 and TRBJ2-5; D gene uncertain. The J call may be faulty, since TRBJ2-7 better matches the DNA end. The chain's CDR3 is CASSYSPRYEQYF. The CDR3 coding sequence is TGTGCCAGCAGTTACTCTCCGCGGTACGAGCAGTACTTC.